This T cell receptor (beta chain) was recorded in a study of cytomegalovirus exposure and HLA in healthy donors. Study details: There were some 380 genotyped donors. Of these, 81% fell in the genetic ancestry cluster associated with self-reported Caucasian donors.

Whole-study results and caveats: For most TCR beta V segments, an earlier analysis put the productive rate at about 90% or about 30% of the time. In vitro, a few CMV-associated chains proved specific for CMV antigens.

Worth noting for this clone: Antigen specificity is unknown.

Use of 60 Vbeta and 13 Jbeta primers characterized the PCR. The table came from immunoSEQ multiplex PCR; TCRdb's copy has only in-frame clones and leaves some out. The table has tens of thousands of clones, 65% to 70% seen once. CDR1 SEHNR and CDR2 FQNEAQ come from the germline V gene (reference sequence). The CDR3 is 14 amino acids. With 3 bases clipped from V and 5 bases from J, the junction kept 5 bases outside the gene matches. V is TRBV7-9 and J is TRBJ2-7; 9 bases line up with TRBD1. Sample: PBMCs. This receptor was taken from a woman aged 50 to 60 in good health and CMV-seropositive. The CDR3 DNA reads TGTGCCAGCAGCTTTACAGGGGGCGGCAACGAGCAGTACTTC. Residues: CASSFTGGGNEQYF.